These 23 T cell receptor beta chains were all obtained from the same sample, sequenced in a study of identical twins. TCRdb itself ran the 5' RACE reads through MiXCR, one entry per CDR3 protein. The repertoire includes about 700,000 distinct CDR3 sequences, roughly 6.2% of them detected once, and roughly 2% sits in the top ten. The sample comprised naive T cells sorted from blood. Receptors were obtained from a man aged 18 to 30 in good health.

The chain joins TRBV6-2 or TRBV6-3 to TRBJ2-1, with 7 bases aligning to TRBD2. Germline assignment: CDR1 MNHEY and CDR2 SVGEGT. The CDR3 length is 19 residues. J lost 3 bases, V lost 2 bases, and 16 bases had no gene match. CDR3 in DNA: TGTGCCAGCAGTTACGATTCCCCCACAACTAGCGCAATCTACAATGAGCAGTTCTTC. Protein: CASSYDSPTTSAIYNEQFF.

This clonotype was seen at least ten times. The rearrangement links TRBV4-1 to TRBJ1-2; TRBD1 matches at 7 bases. Germline CDR1 MGHRA, CDR2 YSYEKL. Germline trimming cut 9 bases from V and 3 bases from J; bases unmatched to any gene: 13. The CDR3 loop spans 15 amino acids. The CDR3 DNA reads as TGCGCCAGTACGGGGTACAGGGGAAGGTACTATGGCTACACCTTC. Translated: CASTGYRGRYYGYTF.

This clonotype occurred many times. The DNA for the CDR3 is TGTGCCACCAGCAGAGATCGTGGGGAGATTGATCAGCCCCAGCATTTT. This codes for CATSRDRGEIDQPQHF. V and J are TRBV15 and TRBJ1-5; D call uncertain. The CDR3 consists of 16 residues. Germline CDR1 is LNHNV and CDR2 is YYDKDF (reference sequence). The germline V and J ends were trimmed by 0 bases and 5 bases, with 14 bases remaining between them.

This clonotype was found many times. This sequence joins TRBV5-6 and TRBJ2-7, with D possibly being TRBD1 or TRBD2 (5 bases each). Germline V CDR1 and CDR2: SGHDT, YYEEEE. The CDR3 is made up of 14 amino acids. V lost 2 bases, J lost 2 bases, and 11 bases lay in between. The DNA of the CDR3 is TGTGCCAGCAGCTTCGGGACGGGCACCTACGAGCAGTACTTC. This codes for CASSFGTGTYEQYF.

In this sample, this clonotype turned up many times. The J gene is TRBJ2-1, the V gene TRBV7-9; D gene uncertain. CDR1 is SEHNR and CDR2 is FQNEAQ in the germline V gene (reference sequence). V lost 5 bases and J 0 bases, leaving 11 bases between the germline ends. This CDR3 has 15 amino acids. CDR3 in DNA: TGTGCCAGCAGCGGAGTTACTAACTCCTACAATGAGCAGTTCTTC. Protein product: CASSGVTNSYNEQFF.

This clonotype was picked up many times. The chain combines TRBV5-1 with TRBJ1-3, with TRBD1 identical over 7 bases. This CDR3 comprises 15 residues. Germline values: CDR1 SGHRS, CDR2 YFSETQ. Trimming at V came to 4 bases and at J to 0 bases, leaving 4 bases not matched to a gene. The CDR3 region has the DNA TGCGCCAGCAGCGATGGACAGGACTCTGGAAACACCATATATTTT. It specifies CASSDGQDSGNTIYF. Variable domain in full (rest from reference TRBV5-1 and TRBJ1-3): KAGVTQTPRYLIKTRGQQVTLSCSPISGHRSVSWYQQTPGQGLQFLFEYFSETQRNKGNFPGRFSGRQFSNSRSEMNVSTLELGDSALYLCASSDGQDSGNTIYFGEGSWLTVV.

This clonotype came up many times. The chain combines TRBV12-3 or TRBV12-4 with TRBJ1-1, with D possibly being TRBD1 (5 bases). V lost 6 bases and J lost 3, with 11 bases in between. The CDR3 runs 13 residues. For the CDR3, the DNA is TGTGCCAGCAGGTGGGACGGGGACACTGAAGCTTTCTTT. Translated, it gives CASRWDGDTEAFF.

As for this clonotype: A single base separates this from a much larger clone, so it may be a read error. The rearrangement joins TRBV10-3 to TRBJ2-3; D gene ambiguous. The germline CDR1 and CDR2 sequences are ENHRY and SYGVKD. The CDR3 runs 16 residues. V gave up 0 bases and J gave up 2 bases, with 12 bases separating them. CDR3 sequence: CAISESQARNTDTQYF. The CDR3 DNA sequence: TGTGCCATCAGTGAGTCTCAGGCCAGGAACACAGATACGCAGTATTTT.

This chain uses TRBV20-1 with TRBJ2-2; D ambiguous. V lost 0 bases and J 0 bases, leaving 14 bases between the germline ends. This CDR3 has 17 amino acids. Germline lookup yields CDR1 DFQATT and CDR2 SNEGSKA (reference sequence). The CDR3 DNA follows: TGCAGTGCTAGAGATCGTCTGGGTATCGCGAACACCGGGGAGCTGTTTTTT. Amino acid sequence: CSARDRLGIANTGELFF.

The CDR3 DNA sequence: TGCGCCAGCAGCTACCGACAAGAGACCCAGTACTTC. This encodes CASSYRQETQYF. The chain carries TRBV5-1 and TRBJ2-5; no firm D call. Deletions cut 3 bases from V and 2 bases from J, with 5 bases between. CDR3 length: 12 amino acids. Germline CDR1 is SGHRS and CDR2 is YFSETQ.

Concerning this clonotype itself: A read error may explain this, as a much larger clone is one base away. V and J are TRBV29-1 and TRBJ1-1; no clear D. Germline lookup yields CDR1 SQVTM and CDR2 ANQGSEA. The CDR3 runs 14 residues. The CDR3, as DNA: TGCAGCGTTCCCAAGCACAAACCGAACACTGAAGATTTCTTT. Protein product: CSVPKHKPNTEDFF.

The rearrangement joins TRBV5-6 to TRBJ2-7; no definite D call. The ends were cut back, 1 base at V and 5 bases at J, with 10 bases in the middle. The germline CDR1 and CDR2 sequences are SGHDT and YYEEEE. The CDR3 is made up of 13 amino acids. The CDR3 loop is CASSLNSRDEQYV. In DNA, the CDR3 is TGTGCCAGCAGCTTGAACAGTCGAGACGAGCAGTACGTC.

In this sample, this clonotype turned up many times. J is TRBJ2-7 and V is TRBV25-1, with 8 bases aligning to TRBD1. The CDR3 consists of 12 residues. The junction had 3 bases not matched to a gene; V was cut back by 8 bases and J by 3 bases. Germline lookup yields CDR1 MGHDK and CDR2 SYGVNS. Here the CDR3 reads CASLGTGYEQYF. The CDR3 nucleotides are TGTGCCAGCCTCGGGACAGGCTACGAGCAGTACTTC.

This clonotype appeared many times. The chain employs TRBV6-1 and TRBJ2-2, with TRBD2 identical over 15 bases. J lost 1 base, V lost 5 bases, and 2 bases had no gene match. The CDR3 runs to 17 residues. Germline CDR1 and CDR2: MNHNS and SASEGT. CDR3 nucleotides: TGTGCCAGCAGTCCGGGACTAGCGGGAGGGAACACCGGGGAGCTGTTTTTT. Encoded protein: CASSPGLAGGNTGELFF.

This clonotype came up a few times. V usage is TRBV28 and J usage is TRBJ2-7, with D perhaps TRBD1 or TRBD2 (6 bases each). V shed 7 bases and J shed 0 bases, with 13 bases lying between them. Germline V gives CDR1 MDHEN, CDR2 SYDVKM. This CDR3 is built from 14 residues. The DNA of the CDR3 is TGTGCCAGCAAGGGGGGACTGGACTCCTACGAGCAGTACTTC. Translated: CASKGGLDSYEQYF. Variable domain in full (rest from reference TRBV28 and TRBJ2-7): DVKVTQSSRYLVKRTGEKVFLECVQDMDHENMFWYRQDPGLGLRLIYFSYDVKMKEKGDIPEGYSVSREKKERFSLILESASTNQTSMYLCASKGGLDSYEQYFGPGTRLTVT.

At least ten counts were recorded for this clonotype. The chain carries TRBV12-3 or TRBV12-4 and TRBJ2-1; D gene unclear. CDR3 length: 15 amino acids. V was shortened by 1 base and J by 6 bases, with 13 bases between the two germline ends. The CDR3 here is CASSLEPGNFNEQFF. The DNA for the CDR3 is TGTGCCAGCAGTTTAGAGCCTGGGAATTTCAATGAGCAGTTCTTC.

The chain is built from TRBV5-1 and TRBJ1-1; D unresolved. Germline V gene data show CDR1 as SGHRS and CDR2 as YFSETQ. Trimming left V 9 bases short and J 5 bases short, with 20 bases between. CDR3 length equals 14 residues. CDR3 sequence (DNA): TGCGCCAACTACTTAAGGGCCTTAGGAACTGAAGCTTTCTTT. As protein: CANYLRALGTEAFF.

J is TRBJ2-3 and V is TRBV7-8, with 7 nucleotides matching TRBD2. V shed 3 bases and J 0 bases; nucleotides not matched to a gene: 9. CDR3 length: 17 residues. The germline gives CDR1 SGHVS, CDR2 FQNEAQ. As DNA, the CDR3 is TGTGCCAGCAGCTTCACTTTGGCGGGAGTCAGCACAGATACGCAGTATTTT. As protein: CASSFTLAGVSTDTQYF.

This clonotype appeared a single time. This rearrangement joins TRBV6-2 or TRBV6-3 to TRBJ2-7; TRBD1 aligns across 8 bases. Germline V gives CDR1 MNHEY, CDR2 SVGEGT. The CDR3 has 13 amino acids. After removal of 6 bases from V and 0 bases from J, the junction contained 1 base not matched to a gene. For the CDR3, the DNA is TGTGCCAGCAGGACAGGGGCCTCCTACGAGCAGTACTTC. It is translated as CASRTGASYEQYF.

This clonotype has a handful of counts. The CDR3: CASSTRLAGYPNEQFF. In nucleotides, the CDR3 is TGCGCCAGCAGCACGCGACTAGCGGGTTATCCCAATGAGCAGTTCTTC. The chain employs TRBV4-1 and TRBJ2-1, with 10 bases identical to TRBD2. The germline gives CDR1 MGHRA, CDR2 YSYEKL. This CDR3 contains 16 residues. The J segment lost 6 bases and the V segment lost 5 bases, leaving 10 bases of the junction unmatched.

This clonotype was recorded at least ten times. The genes are TRBV4-1 and TRBJ2-1; tentatively, D is TRBD1 (6 bases). With 3 bases removed from V and 5 bases from J, the gap between germline ends came to 23 bases. This CDR3 contains 18 residues. Germline V gives CDR1 MGHRA, CDR2 YSYEKL. CDR3 nucleotide sequence: TGCGCCAGCAGCCACAACAGACTCCGGGACAAGGAAAACAATGAGCAGTTCTTC. It is translated as CASSHNRLRDKENNEQFF.

The chain is built from TRBV9 and TRBJ2-2; D call uncertain. The germline gives CDR1 SGDLS, CDR2 YYNGEE. The CDR3 has 16 residues. V dropped 6 bases and J dropped 1 base, with 16 bases sitting between them. The CDR3, as DNA: TGTGCCAGCACCGAACAAGCCGGCGGGAACACCGGGGAGCTGTTTTTT. This codes for CASTEQAGGNTGELFF. The complete variable domain, with remaining parts taken from reference TRBV9 and TRBJ2-2, reads DSGVTQTPKHLITATGQRVTLRCSPRSGDLSVYWYQQSLDQGLQFLIQYYNGEERAKGNILERFSAQQFPDLHSELNLSSLELGDSALYFCASTEQAGGNTGELFFGEGSRLTVL.

Only a few counts were recorded for this clonotype. The CDR3 spells CASSNRDRGYNNEQFF. CDR3 bases: TGTGCCAGCAGCAATAGGGACAGGGGCTATAACAATGAGCAGTTCTTC. The J gene is TRBJ2-1, the V gene TRBV7-9, with TRBD1 matching over 10 bases. The trim removed 5 bases at V and 5 bases at J, leaving 9 bases unmatched. Germline V gene lookup returns CDR1 SEHNR and CDR2 FQNEAQ (reference sequence). The CDR3 extends over 16 amino acids.